Detailed here is one T cell receptor beta chain. Its antigen remains unidentified. Germline CDR1 LGHNT, CDR2 FRNRAP. Germline trimming cut 0 bases from V and 3 bases from J; bases unmatched to any gene: 11. This CDR3 has 18 residues. Sequencing was performed with immunoSEQ multiplex PCR; in TCRdb, only in-frame clones are kept and a portion is missing. The profile shows tens of thousands of clones, 86% of them singletons. This entry belongs to a study of T cells after posttransplantation cyclophosphamide. General study points: Recipient CMV seropositivity and CMV reactivation strongly tracked TRB clonality. Donor CD8+ memory clones often dominated recipient blood repertoires at later times. Skin or GI-infiltrating T cells shared few TRB sequences with blood.

Specimen: PBMCs. The clonotype comes from a woman aged 55-70 years with a blood cancer, CMV-positive, and with a related stem cell donor. The chain uses TRBV12-5 and TRBJ2-3; 8 bases agree with TRBD2. CDR3 in amino acids: CASGLVAWREVGTDTQYF. In DNA form, the CDR3 reads TGTGCTAGTGGTTTGGTGGCTTGGCGGGAGGTAGGGACAGATACGCAGTATTTT.